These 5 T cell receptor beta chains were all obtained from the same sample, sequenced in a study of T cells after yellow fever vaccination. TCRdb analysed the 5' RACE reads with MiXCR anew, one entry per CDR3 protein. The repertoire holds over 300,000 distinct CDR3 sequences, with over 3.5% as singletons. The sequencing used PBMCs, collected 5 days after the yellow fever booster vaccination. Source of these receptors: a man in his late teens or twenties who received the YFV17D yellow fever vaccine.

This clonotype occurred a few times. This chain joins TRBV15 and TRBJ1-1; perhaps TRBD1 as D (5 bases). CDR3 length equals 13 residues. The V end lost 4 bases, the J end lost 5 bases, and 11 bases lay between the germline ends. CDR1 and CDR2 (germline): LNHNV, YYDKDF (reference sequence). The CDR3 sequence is CATSTRQRTEAFF. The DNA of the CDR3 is TGTGCCACCAGCACAAGACAGAGGACTGAAGCTTTCTTT.

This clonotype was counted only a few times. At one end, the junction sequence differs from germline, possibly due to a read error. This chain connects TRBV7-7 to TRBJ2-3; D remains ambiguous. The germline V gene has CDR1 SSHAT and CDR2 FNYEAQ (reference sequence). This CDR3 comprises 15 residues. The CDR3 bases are TGTGCTAGCAGCTTAGGTGGACGGAGCACAGATACGCAGTATTTT. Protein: CASSLGGRSTDTQYF. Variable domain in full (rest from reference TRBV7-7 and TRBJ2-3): GAGVSQSPRYKVTKRGQDVTLRCDPISSHATLYWYQQALGQGPEFLTYFNYEAQPDKSGLPSDRFSAERPEGSISTLTIQRTEQRDSAMYRCASSLGGRSTDTQYFGPGTRLTVL.

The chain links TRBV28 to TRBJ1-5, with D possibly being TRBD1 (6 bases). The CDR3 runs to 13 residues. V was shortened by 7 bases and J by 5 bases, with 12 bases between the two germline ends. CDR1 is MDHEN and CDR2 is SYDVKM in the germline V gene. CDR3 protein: CASKTGNDQPQHF. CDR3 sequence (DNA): TGTGCCAGCAAAACAGGGAACGATCAGCCCCAGCATTTT.

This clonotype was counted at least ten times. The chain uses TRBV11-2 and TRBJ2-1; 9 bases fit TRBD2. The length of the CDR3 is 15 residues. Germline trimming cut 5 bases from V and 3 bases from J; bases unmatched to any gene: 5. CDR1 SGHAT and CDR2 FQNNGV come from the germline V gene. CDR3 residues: CASSRRAGGYNEQFF. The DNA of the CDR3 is TGTGCCAGCAGCCGCAGAGCGGGGGGCTACAATGAGCAGTTCTTC.

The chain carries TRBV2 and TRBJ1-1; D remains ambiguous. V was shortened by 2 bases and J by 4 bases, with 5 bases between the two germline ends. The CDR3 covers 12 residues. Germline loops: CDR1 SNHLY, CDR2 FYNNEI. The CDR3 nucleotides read TGTGCCAGCAGTGAATGGCTCACTGAAGCTTTCTTT. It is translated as CASSEWLTEAFF.